This T cell receptor beta chain derives from a study of cytomegalovirus exposure and HLA in healthy donors. PCR employed 60 Vbeta and 13 Jbeta primers. This table comes from immunoSEQ multiplex PCR, and its TCRdb copy is limited to in-frame clones, with some not included. Of 150,000 or so clones listed, approximately 80% are singletons. Study-wide points: Previously analyzed data showed that most TCR beta V segments were productive at a frequency of about 87% or about 30%. The study flagged roughly 150 TCR beta chains as cytomegalovirus-associated. Apparent HLA restriction characterized most CMV-associated TCR beta chains in a later analysis. In a later analysis, a missense DCLRE1C variant was linked to TCR beta V- and J-gene trimming.

Turning to this clone: Its target is not known.

From germline, CDR1 is MNHNS and CDR2 SASEGT. This CDR3 region has 14 residues. Deletions cut 6 bases from V and 0 bases from J, with 11 bases between. Sequenced sample: PBMCs. The sequence came from a woman aged 50 to 60 in good health and CMV-seropositive. This chain joins TRBV6-1 and TRBJ1-2, with D perhaps TRBD1 (5 bases). The CDR3 region is CASRDIGANYGYTF. For the CDR3, the DNA is TGTGCCAGCAGGGACATAGGAGCTAACTATGGCTACACCTTC.